One sample yielded the 29 T cell receptor beta chains listed below, sequenced in a study of blood T cell repertoires in COVID-19. Profiled with immunoSEQ multiplex PCR; TCRdb holds only in-frame clones, not every one. Among about 220,000 clones listed, about four fifths were seen once. Sequenced input: PBMCs or T cells enriched from blood (not recorded which). The receptors here all came from a woman between 50 and 59 years old who had been exposed to COVID-19.

V gene TRBV19 combines with J gene TRBJ1-2; possible D gene TRBD1, 5 bases. The V gene's germline CDR1 is LNHDA and CDR2 SQIVND (reference sequence). Trimming shortened V by 9 bases and J by 4 bases, and 12 bases separated the two germline ends. The CDR3 is 12 residues long. CDR3 sequence reads: CASQGLIYGYTF. The CDR3 region has the DNA TGTGCCAGCCAGGGACTGATCTATGGCTACACCTTC.

The rearrangement joins TRBV6-5 to TRBJ1-1, with 9 bases identical to TRBD1. V was clipped by 0 bases and J by 4 bases; unmatched bases: 3. In germline, CDR1 is MNHEY, CDR2 SVGAGI. The CDR3 has 15 residues. The CDR3 sequence is CASSYSGQGGTEAFF. The CDR3 DNA is TGTGCCAGCAGTTACTCGGGACAGGGAGGCACTGAAGCTTTCTTT.

The chain links TRBV19 to TRBJ1-1; 7 nucleotides match TRBD1. From germline, CDR1 is LNHDA and CDR2 SQIVND (reference sequence). V was pared by 5 bases and J by 3 bases, with 3 bases of the junction left unmatched. The CDR3 is 13 residues long. The CDR3 DNA follows: TGTGCCAGTAGTGACAGGGTGTACACTGAAGCTTTCTTT. Translated, it gives CASSDRVYTEAFF.

The chain carries TRBV5-8 and TRBJ2-7; D is ambiguous. The germline CDR1 and CDR2 sequences are SGHTS and YDEGEE. The CDR3 spans 11 residues. V dropped 0 bases and J dropped 5 bases, with 3 bases sitting between them. The CDR3 coding sequence is TGTGCCAGCAGCTTGGCTAACGAGCAGTACTTC. Translating it yields CASSLANEQYF.

The chain combines TRBV6-1 with TRBJ2-1; tentative D call: TRBD1 (5 bases). Germline-derived CDR1 and CDR2 are MNHNS and SASEGT. V lost 0 bases and J 9 bases, leaving 18 bases between the germline ends. The CDR3 covers 16 residues. The CDR3: CASSEAPITRVTEQFF. The CDR3, as DNA: TGTGCCAGCAGTGAAGCCCCTATTACCAGGGTAACTGAGCAGTTCTTC.

The chain combines TRBV6-6 with TRBJ1-2; D may be TRBD1 (5 bases). V was trimmed by 4 bases and J by 4 bases, leaving 7 bases between them. Germline lookup yields CDR1 MNHNY and CDR2 SVGAGI (reference sequence). There are 12 residues in the CDR3. The CDR3: CASSFDSYGYTF. CDR3 DNA sequence: TGTGCCAGCAGTTTTGACAGCTATGGCTACACCTTC.

This sequence joins TRBV10-1 and TRBJ2-7; D is undetermined. Germline assignment: CDR1 WNHNN and CDR2 SYGVQD (reference sequence). V was cut by 2 bases and J by 3 bases, with 8 bases left in between. This CDR3 region has 13 residues. The CDR3 sequence: CASSESISYEQYF. CDR3 nucleotide sequence: TGCGCCAGCAGTGAGAGTATCAGCTACGAGCAGTACTTC.

V gene TRBV7-2 combines with J gene TRBJ1-6; tentative D call: TRBD1 (6 bases). Trimming pared 4 bases from V and 9 bases from J, leaving 16 bases between. CDR3 length: 15 residues. CDR1 is SGHTA, CDR2 FQGNSA, per germline. The DNA of the CDR3 is TGTGCCAGCAGCTACAGGGTCGACTCACCTTCACCCCTCCACTTT. It codes for CASSYRVDSPSPLHF.

This chain links TRBV4-1 with TRBJ2-1, with 7 bases fitting TRBD1. Germline CDR1 MGHRA, CDR2 YSYEKL. V was clipped by 0 bases and J by 4 bases; unmatched bases: 6. This CDR3 region has 16 residues. CDR3 nucleotides: TGCGCCAGCAGCCAAGAGACGACAGGGATTTACAATGAGCAGTTCTTC. Its translation: CASSQETTGIYNEQFF.

This clone turned up a few times. V usage is TRBV5-6 and J usage is TRBJ1-1; D possibly corresponds to TRBD1 (5 bases). Looked up from germline, CDR1 is SGHDT and CDR2 is YYEEEE. Trimming removed 5 bases from V and 4 bases from J, with 15 bases in between. The CDR3 covers 14 residues. CDR3 amino acids: CASSTYGGVTEAFF. The CDR3 DNA reads as TGTGCCAGCAGTACCTATGGGGGGGTCACTGAAGCTTTCTTT.

The CDR3 protein is CASSLTGGWTEAFF. Here the CDR3 DNA reads TGTGCCAGCTCTTTGACAGGGGGCTGGACTGAAGCTTTCTTT. The gene calls are TRBV18 and TRBJ1-1; 10 bases align to TRBD1. After removal of 6 bases from V and 5 bases from J, the junction contained 6 bases not matched to a gene. Per the germline V gene, CDR1 is KGHSH and CDR2 is LQKENI. The CDR3 consists of 14 residues.

The chain has TRBV21-1 and TRBJ2-7; the listed D gene, TRBD1, was not tested against the DNA. TRBV21-1 is labeled a pseudogene. The CDR3 sequence is 15 residues long. CDR3 residues: CAGLRGQTPSNEQYF. CDR3 DNA: TGTGCCGGCCTCAGGGGGCAAACCCCTTCGAACGAGCAGTACTTC.

This rearrangement joins TRBV6-6 to TRBJ1-1, with D possibly TRBD1 on 6 matching bases. The CDR3 has 15 amino acids. V shed 0 bases and J shed 0 bases, with 8 bases lying between them. Germline V lookup: CDR1 MNHNY, CDR2 SVGAGI (reference sequence). CDR3 loop: CASSYSGQMNTEAFF. The CDR3 nucleotides are TGTGCCAGCAGTTACTCGGGACAAATGAACACTGAAGCTTTCTTT.

The J gene is TRBJ2-3, the V gene TRBV4-2; 8 nucleotides match TRBD1. CDR3 length: 16 amino acids. The germline V gene has CDR1 LGHNA and CDR2 YNFKEQ. V was clipped by 3 bases and J by 6 bases; unmatched bases: 11. The CDR3 nucleotides read TGTGCCAGCAGCCAGAGTATCGGGACAGGTCGGGATACGCAGTATTTT. Its protein is CASSQSIGTGRDTQYF.

The chain joins TRBV2 to TRBJ1-6, with 9 bases lining up with TRBD1. The CDR3 has 14 amino acids. Germline V lookup: CDR1 SNHLY, CDR2 FYNNEI. Losses at the gene ends were 6 bases for V and 7 bases for J; bases not matched to a gene: 4. This chain's CDR3 is CASRPGQGNSPLHF. The CDR3 DNA reads TGTGCCAGCAGACCGGGACAGGGAAATTCACCCCTCCACTTT.

The chain employs TRBV23-1 and TRBJ1-6; D call uncertain. TRBV23-1 is sorted into the ORF group, with uncertain function. This CDR3 spans 16 amino acids. Trimming cost V 8 bases and J 1 base, with 15 bases left between them. The CDR3 DNA reads as TGCGCCAGCGCGGGGAGGCCGGGATCCTATAATTCACCCCTCCACTTT. Translation gives CASAGRPGSYNSPLHF.

The chain employs TRBV28 and TRBJ1-3; no firm D call. There are 14 residues in the CDR3. Germline CDR1 reads MDHEN; CDR2 reads SYDVKM. The ends were cut back, 6 bases at V and 4 bases at J, with 13 bases in the middle. The CDR3 sequence is CASRDGPAGNTIYF. CDR3 nucleotide sequence: TGTGCCAGCAGGGATGGGCCAGCCGGAAACACCATATATTTT.

The chain links TRBV3-1 (or the pseudogene TRBV3-2) to TRBJ1-1; 8 bases are shared with TRBD1. The CDR3 consists of 14 residues. Germline CDR1 and CDR2: LGHDT and YNNKEL (reference sequence). Unmatched junction bases numbered 6, after V lost 4 bases and J lost 5 bases. DNA of the CDR3: TGTGCCAGCAGCCCTACAGGGGGGCCGACTGAAGCTTTCTTT. Encoded protein: CASSPTGGPTEAFF.

This clone appeared once. This chain joins TRBV7-2 and TRBJ2-1, with TRBD2 identical over 13 bases. With V trimmed by 5 bases and J by 1 base, 5 bases remained unmatched. CDR1 is SGHTA, CDR2 FQGNSA, per germline. The CDR3 has 17 amino acids. CDR3 in DNA: TGTGCCAGCAGCCCAGGGGGACTAGCGGGGTCCTACAATGAGCAGTTCTTC. Translation: CASSPGGLAGSYNEQFF.

The V call is TRBV5-4, the J call TRBJ1-1; the match to TRBD1 covers 9 bases. Trimming cost V 3 bases and J 0 bases; bases outside gene matches: 12. CDR1 and CDR2 (germline): SGHNT, YYREEE (reference sequence). This CDR3 contains 18 residues. CDR3 amino acids: CASSWGGTGQGMNTEAFF. DNA of the CDR3: TGTGCCAGCAGCTGGGGGGGGACAGGGCAGGGAATGAACACTGAAGCTTTCTTT.

The gene calls are TRBV9 and TRBJ1-2; 9 bases are a match to TRBD1. Trimming took 2 bases from V and 2 from J; bases not matched to a gene: 4. Per the germline V gene, CDR1 is SGDLS and CDR2 is YYNGEE. The CDR3 loop spans 15 amino acids. This CDR3 is CASSVPGQGNYGYTF. The CDR3 DNA reads as TGTGCCAGCAGCGTTCCGGGACAGGGAAACTATGGCTACACCTTC.

The chain employs TRBV7-8 and TRBJ1-3, with a weak D call TRBD1 (6 bases). V was shortened by 5 bases and J by 0 bases, with 11 bases between the two germline ends. The CDR3 runs 15 residues. Germline values: CDR1 SGHVS, CDR2 FQNEAQ. The CDR3 here is CASSLTGSSGNTIYF. The CDR3 DNA follows: TGTGCCAGCAGCCTCACAGGGAGCTCTGGAAACACCATATATTTT.

The V call is TRBV6-4, the J call TRBJ1-1; no definite D call. CDR3 length: 15 residues. CDR1 is MRHNA and CDR2 is SNTAGT in the germline V gene. The V end was cut by 6 bases, the J end by 4 bases, with 18 bases between. The CDR3 sequence: CASREDSLRSTEAFF. The CDR3 DNA reads TGTGCCAGCAGGGAGGATTCCCTCAGGAGCACTGAAGCTTTCTTT.

The genes are TRBV21-1 and TRBJ1-3. TRBV21-1 is described as a pseudogene. The CDR3 runs 16 residues. CDR3: CASSRGESGSGNTIYF. CDR3 coding DNA: TGTGCCAGCAGCAGGGGGGAATCGGGCTCTGGAAACACCATATATTTT.

This clone was recorded once. The CDR3 spells CASSWDSLSSYNEQFF. For the CDR3, the DNA is TGTGCCAGCAGCTGGGACTCGCTAAGCTCCTACAATGAGCAGTTCTTC. The rearrangement links TRBV5-8 to TRBJ2-1, with TRBD2 as a possible D gene (6 bases). Germline V gene data show CDR1 as SGHTS and CDR2 as YDEGEE. V gave up 3 bases and J gave up 0 bases, with 13 bases separating them. CDR3 length: 16 residues.

The V gene is TRBV11-3, the J gene TRBJ2-2, with D tentatively TRBD2 (6 bases). Germline V lookup: CDR1 SGHNT, CDR2 YENEEA. The V end was cut by 5 bases, the J end by 6 bases, with 13 bases between. The CDR3 runs 14 residues. The CDR3 DNA is TGTGCCAGCAGCCAATCGGGAGCAGCCGGGGAGCTGTTTTTT. Its protein product is CASSQSGAAGELFF.

The chain couples TRBV12-5 to TRBJ1-1, with 7 bases lining up with TRBD1. The CDR3 length is 14 residues. Germline CDR1 and CDR2: LGHNT and FRNRAP. Trimming removed 5 bases from V and 4 bases from J; junction bases left unmatched: 7. For the CDR3, the DNA is TGTGCTAGTGGTGACAGGGTTTTTGGCACTGAAGCTTTCTTT. Translating it yields CASGDRVFGTEAFF.

The rearrangement joins TRBV30 to TRBJ2-3, with TRBD2 matching 14 bases. Losses at the gene ends were 4 bases for V and 6 bases for J; bases not matched to a gene: 6. CDR1 GTSNPN and CDR2 SVGIG come from the germline V gene (reference sequence). The CDR3 loop spans 15 amino acids. The CDR3 region is CAWTVRTSGRDTQYF. The CDR3 DNA follows: TGTGCCTGGACCGTCCGGACTAGCGGGAGGGATACGCAGTATTTT.

This clone came up once. The chain combines TRBV19 with TRBJ1-2, with TRBD1 matching over 10 bases. Germline V lookup: CDR1 LNHDA, CDR2 SQIVND (reference sequence). The CDR3 covers 15 residues. The V segment lost 4 bases and the J segment 8 bases; nucleotides outside the gene matches: 10. For the CDR3, the DNA is TGTGCCAGTAGTAAGGTGACAGGGGGCTCGTACGGCTACACCTTC. As protein: CASSKVTGGSYGYTF.